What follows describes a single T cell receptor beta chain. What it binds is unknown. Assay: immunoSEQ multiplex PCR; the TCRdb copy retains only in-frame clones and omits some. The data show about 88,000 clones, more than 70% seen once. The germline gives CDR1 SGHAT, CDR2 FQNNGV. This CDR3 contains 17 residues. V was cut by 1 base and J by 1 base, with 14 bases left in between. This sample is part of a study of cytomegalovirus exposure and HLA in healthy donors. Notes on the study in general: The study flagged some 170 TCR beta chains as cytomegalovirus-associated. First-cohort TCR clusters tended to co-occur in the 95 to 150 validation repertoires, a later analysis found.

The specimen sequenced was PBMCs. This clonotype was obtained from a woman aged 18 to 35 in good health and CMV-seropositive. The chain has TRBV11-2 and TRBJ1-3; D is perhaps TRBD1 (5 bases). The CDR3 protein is CASSLGRDSRSGNTIYF. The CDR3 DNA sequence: TGTGCCAGCAGCTTAGGAAGGGACTCGAGGTCTGGAAACACCATATATTTT.